This T cell receptor beta chain was sequenced in a study of T cell changes during pregnancy in multiple sclerosis. This clone occurred a few times. Some clones are missing from TCRdb's copy, which holds only in-frame ones; the method was immunoSEQ multiplex PCR. Of tens of thousands of clones in the sample, roughly nine tenths are singletons; the top ten hold approximately 0.72%. The ends lost 7 bases at V and 7 bases at J; junction bases unmatched: 8. The CDR3 covers 15 residues. The germline V gene has CDR1 MNHNY and CDR2 SVGAGI (reference sequence). The sequencing used CD4+ T cells from peripheral blood mononuclear cells, collected in the third trimester of pregnancy. The rearrangement uses TRBV6-6 and TRBJ1-6; 9 bases are a match to TRBD1. The sequence was obtained from a female donor in good health, enrolled as a control in a pregnancy study. DNA for the CDR3: TGTGCCAGCACCCCGGACAGGGGCGGGAATTCACCCCTCCACTTT. It codes for CASTPDRGGNSPLHF.